This TCR beta chain was documented in a study of a mutant IDH1 vaccine in newly diagnosed glioma. Study as a whole: Treated patients had a mean age of about 37 years and a sex split that was about 62% male and 37.5% female. Receipt of radiotherapy, temozolomide, or both preceded the study, and most received both. Study conclusions and caveats: With respect to changes in top peripheral T cell clonotypes, pseudoprogression seemed unrelated.

Repertoires were generated with immunoSEQ multiplex PCR, while TCRdb's copy carries only in-frame clones and drops some. The repertoire holds 20,000 to 25,000 clones, with around 82% as singletons. For this clone: Its antigen is unidentified.

The CDR3 sequence is 13 residues long. Germline CDR1 and CDR2: LNHDA and SQIVND (reference sequence). The ends were cut back, 6 bases at V and 5 bases at J, with 10 bases in the middle. Regarding time point: baseline, week 1 (first vaccination visit). As to treatment: pre-vaccination baseline after standard-of-care therapy. Sequences were derived from PBMCs, sampled from a glioma patient treated with radiotherapy, temozolomide or both. This chain links TRBV19 with TRBJ2-2; TRBD1 is a possible D gene (5 bases). This receptor was obtained from a man in his forties or fifties with glioma. CDR3 sequence: CASRPRVTGELFF. The CDR3 DNA sequence: TGTGCCAGTAGGCCCAGGGTAACCGGGGAGCTGTTTTTT.